One and the same sample provided the 20 T cell receptor beta chains below, sequenced in a study of T cells in Graves' hyperthyroidism and ophthalmopathy. Authors of the study amplified TCR beta CDR3 regions from RNA transcripts. The study used the HTBI primer set for a first-round RT-PCR of the TCR CDR3. TCRdb re-called the multiplex PCR reads with MiXCR, one entry per CDR3 protein. The table shows approximately 640,000 distinct CDR3 sequences, with around 16% occurring only once. Input material: blood. The receptors originated from a woman aged 25-40 years with Graves' hyperthyroidism.

This chain joins TRBV27 and TRBJ2-4; D might be TRBD2 (6 bases). Trimming shortened V by 0 bases and J by 0 bases, and 12 bases separated the two germline ends. CDR1 is MNHEY, CDR2 SMNVEV, per germline (reference sequence). This CDR3 has 17 amino acids. This chain's CDR3 is CASSLSRDSLAKNIQYF. DNA for the CDR3: TGTGCCAGCAGTTTATCCCGGGACTCCTTAGCCAAAAACATTCAGTACTTC.

The chain uses TRBV3-1 and TRBJ1-1, with 9 positions matching TRBD1. This CDR3 region has 18 residues. Germline V lookup: CDR1 LGHDT, CDR2 YNNKEL (reference sequence). Trimming took 4 bases from V and 5 from J; bases not matched to a gene: 17. The DNA for the CDR3 is TGTGCCAGCAGCCTCTCGAATCCGGGACAGGGATCATCGACTGAAGCTTTCTTT. This translates into CASSLSNPGQGSSTEAFF.

This clonotype was observed at least ten times. The CDR3 nucleotides read TGTGCCAGCAGCTTAGGGTCCGGTCTCACAGATACGCAGTATTTT. Residues: CASSLGSGLTDTQYF. The chain has TRBV7-2 and TRBJ2-3; no reliable D call. The V end was cut by 1 base, the J end by 2 bases, with 10 bases between. Germline V gene sequence: CDR1 SGHTA, CDR2 FQGNSA. This CDR3 comprises 15 residues.

This clonotype was seen a few times. The V gene is TRBV20-1, the J gene TRBJ2-1; TRBD1 or TRBD2 may be the D gene (6 bases each). Deletions cut 5 bases from V and 6 bases from J, with 17 bases between. The germline V gene has CDR1 DFQATT and CDR2 SNEGSKA (reference sequence). The CDR3 runs to 14 residues. CDR3 amino acids: CSAGGGGPVNEQFF. The CDR3 DNA is TGCAGTGCTGGAGGGGGAGGCCCTGTCAATGAGCAGTTCTTC.

A few counts support this clonotype. The J gene is TRBJ1-5, the V gene TRBV7-6; possible D gene TRBD1, 5 bases. Trimming removed 5 bases from V and 5 bases from J, with 22 bases in between. The V gene's germline CDR1 is SGHVS and CDR2 FNYEAQ. This CDR3 has 17 amino acids. Here the CDR3 reads CASSIGPGGAEYQPQHF. The CDR3 DNA sequence: TGTGCCAGCAGCATCGGACCAGGTGGGGCCGAATATCAGCCCCAGCATTTT.

The table lists this clonotype with a count of one. A much bigger clone sits one base away, suggesting this may be a read error. The chain carries TRBV18 and TRBJ1-2, with D unclear. The V end was cut by 0 bases, the J end by 4 bases, with 12 bases between. This CDR3 is 15 amino acids long. The germline gives CDR1 KGHSH, CDR2 LQKENI. The CDR3 region is CASSPPAPDRYGYTF. CDR3 bases: TGTGCCAGCTCACCACCTGCGCCAGACCGCTATGGCTACACCTTC.

This clonotype appeared many times. The junction does not match germline at one end; this may be a read error. CDR3 amino acids: CASSLGTASYNEQFF. In DNA form, the CDR3 reads TGTGCCAGCAGTTTGGGAACAGCCTCCTACAATGAGCAGTTCTTC. The V call is TRBV5-1, the J call TRBJ2-1; no clear D gene. Germline V gene sequence: CDR1 SGHRS, CDR2 YFSETQ. The CDR3 runs 15 residues. Drawing the rest from reference TRBV5-1 and TRBJ2-1, the complete variable domain is KAGVTQTPRYLIKTRGQQVTLSCSPISGHRSVSWYQQTPGQGLQFLFEYFSETQRNKGNFPGRFSGRQFSNSRSEMNVSTLELGDSALYLCASSLGTASYNEQFFGPGTRLTVL.

This clonotype has ten or more counts. The J gene is TRBJ1-6, the V gene TRBV2; 9 nucleotides align to TRBD1. Trimming took 4 bases from V and 10 from J; bases not matched to a gene: 11. Germline assignment: CDR1 SNHLY and CDR2 FYNNEI. The CDR3 spans 16 residues. CDR3 nucleotide sequence: TGTGCCAGCAGTGCCGGTCCGGACAGGGGCCGATCACCCCTCCACTTT. The encoded protein is CASSAGPDRGRSPLHF.

V and J are TRBV11-2 and TRBJ2-2; perhaps TRBD2 as D (6 bases). The germline V gene has CDR1 SGHAT and CDR2 FQNNGV. CDR3 size: 15 residues. Deletions cut 4 bases from V and 4 bases from J, with 13 bases between. The CDR3 DNA follows: TGTGCCAGCAGCTACAGAGGGACTTCCACCGGGGAGCTGTTTTTT. Translated: CASSYRGTSTGELFF.

This clonotype was seen at least ten times. The chain has TRBV7-2 and TRBJ2-5; tentatively, D is TRBD2 (5 bases). The CDR3 is made up of 15 amino acids. CDR1 is SGHTA, CDR2 FQGNSA, per germline. V was shortened by 5 bases and J by 5 bases, with 18 bases between the two germline ends. The CDR3 loop reads CASSQEVARSETQYF. As DNA, the CDR3 is TGTGCCAGCAGCCAGGAGGTAGCGAGGTCGGAGACCCAGTACTTC.

In its sample, this clonotype was seen many times. The chain combines TRBV3-1 with TRBJ2-7; TRBD1 is a possible D gene (6 bases). Germline-derived CDR1 and CDR2 are LGHDT and YNNKEL (reference sequence). Trimming cost V 6 bases and J 2 bases, with 11 bases left between them. This CDR3 spans 13 amino acids. The CDR3 is CASRVTGTYEQYF. The DNA of the CDR3 is TGTGCCAGCAGGGTGACAGGTACCTACGAGCAGTACTTC.

This clonotype occurred a few times. The chain carries TRBV13 and TRBJ1-2, with 7 nucleotides matching TRBD1. V lost 5 bases and J lost 5; bases outside the gene matches: 5. Looked up from germline, CDR1 is PRHDT and CDR2 is FYEKMQ (reference sequence). This CDR3 has 13 amino acids. CDR3 sequence: CASSQGGGYGYTF. The CDR3, as DNA: TGTGCCAGCAGCCAGGGGGGGGGTTATGGCTACACCTTC. Full variable domain (outside the CDR3, taken from reference TRBV13 and TRBJ1-2): AAGVIQSPRHLIKEKRETATLKCYPIPRHDTVYWYQQGPGQDPQFLISFYEKMQSDKGSIPDRFSAQQFSDYHSELNMSSLELGDSALYFCASSQGGGYGYTFGSGTRLTVV.

The gene calls are TRBV7-9 and TRBJ2-2; TRBD1 matches 7 bases. After removal of 5 bases from V and 1 base from J, the junction contained 7 bases not matched to a gene. CDR1 SEHNR and CDR2 FQNEAQ come from the germline V gene (reference sequence). The CDR3 sequence is 16 residues long. This chain's CDR3 is CASSPRQGRNTGELFF. The CDR3 DNA sequence: TGTGCCAGCAGCCCCCGACAGGGACGGAACACCGGGGAGCTGTTTTTT.

In this sample, this clonotype turned up many times. Germline and junction disagree at one end, which may indicate a read error. This chain links TRBV12-3 or TRBV12-4 with TRBJ2-7; 9 bases align to TRBD2. The CDR3 spans 14 residues. The CDR3 region has the DNA TGTGCCAGCAGTATAGCGGGAGTGGTAGGCGAGCAGTACTTC. Its translation is CASSIAGVVGEQYF.

Remarks on this clonotype: This may stem from a read error, because a much larger clone lies one nucleotide away. The chain recombines TRBV12-3 or TRBV12-4 with TRBJ2-1; 13 nucleotides align to TRBD2. CDR3 size: 18 residues. The CDR3 protein is CAGSLAGRGLAGSNEQFF. As DNA, the CDR3 is TGTGCCGGCAGTTTAGCTGGTAGGGGACTAGCGGGGTCCAATGAGCAGTTCTTC.

CDR3 in DNA: TGTGCCAGTAGTACAACTATGGGACTAGCGGCTTCCACAGATACGCAGTATTTT. Translation gives CASSTTMGLAASTDTQYF. The V gene is TRBV19, the J gene TRBJ2-3; 11 bases line up with TRBD2. The CDR3 extends over 18 amino acids. V was pared by 4 bases and J by 2 bases, with 11 bases of the junction left unmatched. CDR1 LNHDA and CDR2 SQIVND come from the germline V gene (reference sequence).

This clonotype was counted many times. The chain carries TRBV6-2 or TRBV6-3 and TRBJ2-7, with TRBD1 identical over 8 bases. Per the germline V gene, CDR1 is MNHEY and CDR2 is SVGEGT. The junction had 4 bases not matched to a gene; V was cut back by 6 bases and J by 0 bases. This CDR3 region has 14 residues. The CDR3 loop is CASRDRGPSYEQYF. The DNA of the CDR3 is TGTGCCAGCAGAGACAGGGGCCCCTCCTACGAGCAGTACTTC.

The rearrangement uses TRBV28 and TRBJ2-1, with 10 bases that match TRBD1. The V gene's germline CDR1 is MDHEN and CDR2 SYDVKM. The length of the CDR3 is 16 residues. The junction had 7 bases not matched to a gene; V was cut back by 5 bases and J by 3 bases. CDR3 amino acids: CASSSAGTGVYNEQFF. The CDR3, as DNA: TGTGCCAGCAGTAGTGCCGGGACAGGGGTCTACAATGAGCAGTTCTTC.

This clonotype has a handful of counts. The chain employs TRBV30 and TRBJ1-1; D perhaps matches TRBD1 (5 bases). This CDR3 spans 15 amino acids. The V gene's germline CDR1 is GTSNPN and CDR2 SVGIG (reference sequence). The V end lost 0 bases, the J end lost 1 base, and 12 bases lay between the germline ends. The CDR3 protein is CAWSVQAGRNTEAFF. In DNA, the CDR3 is TGTGCCTGGAGTGTACAGGCAGGGAGGAACACTGAAGCTTTCTTT.

Many counts were recorded for this clonotype. The chain recombines TRBV28 with TRBJ1-1; D remains ambiguous. The CDR3 has 17 residues. V was clipped by 2 bases and J by 1 base, with 17 bases between them. From germline, CDR1 is MDHEN and CDR2 SYDVKM. The CDR3 reads CASSLPGPEPKNTEAFF. CDR3 in DNA: TGTGCCAGCAGTTTACCCGGACCGGAACCAAAGAACACTGAAGCTTTCTTT.